The 4 T cell receptor beta chains presented below share a single source sample, sequenced in a study of blood T cells in healthy people across ages. The second PCR ran roughly 6 to 11 cycles with a sample-barcoded 5' primer and J-beta primers. One entry per CDR3 protein, called by TCRdb with MiXCR from the 5' RACE reads. The repertoire consists of around 900,000 distinct CDR3 sequences, with just over 50% occurring once and the leading ten covering 20% to 25%. The specimen sequenced was blood. Source of these receptors: a woman in her fifties or sixties in good health.

CDR3 sequence reads: CASSPGISEQETQYF. The CDR3 nucleotides read TGTGCCAGCAGCCCTGGGATTTCTGAACAAGAGACCCAGTACTTC. This rearrangement joins TRBV11-2 to TRBJ2-5, with D uncertain. Trimming removed 5 bases from V and 2 bases from J, with 15 bases in between. Germline V gene data show CDR1 as SGHAT and CDR2 as FQNNGV. The CDR3 runs to 15 residues.

The chain joins TRBV28 to TRBJ1-1; D not resolved. V gave up 4 bases and J gave up 4 bases, with 13 bases separating them. The V gene's germline CDR1 is MDHEN and CDR2 SYDVKM. The CDR3 runs 14 residues. The CDR3: CASSSPPGGTEAFF. Here the CDR3 DNA reads TGTGCCAGCAGTTCGCCCCCGGGAGGCACTGAAGCTTTCTTT.

This chain connects TRBV29-1 to TRBJ1-2; D gene unclear. The CDR3 spans 16 residues. Per the germline V gene, CDR1 is SQVTM and CDR2 is ANQGSEA. Trimming shortened V by 0 bases and J by 4 bases, and 18 bases separated the two germline ends. CDR3 sequence reads: CSVEDLNFREPYGYTF. CDR3 nucleotides: TGCAGCGTTGAAGATCTTAATTTTAGGGAGCCCTATGGCTACACCTTC.

This clonotype showed up many times. V usage is TRBV29-1 and J usage is TRBJ1-2; 7 positions match TRBD1. The CDR3 is made up of 13 amino acids. V shed 2 bases, J shed 7 bases, and the junction held 7 bases outside the gene matches. In germline, CDR1 is SQVTM, CDR2 ANQGSEA. The CDR3 sequence: CSVELQGYGGYTF. The CDR3, as DNA: TGCAGCGTTGAACTACAGGGGTACGGTGGCTACACCTTC.